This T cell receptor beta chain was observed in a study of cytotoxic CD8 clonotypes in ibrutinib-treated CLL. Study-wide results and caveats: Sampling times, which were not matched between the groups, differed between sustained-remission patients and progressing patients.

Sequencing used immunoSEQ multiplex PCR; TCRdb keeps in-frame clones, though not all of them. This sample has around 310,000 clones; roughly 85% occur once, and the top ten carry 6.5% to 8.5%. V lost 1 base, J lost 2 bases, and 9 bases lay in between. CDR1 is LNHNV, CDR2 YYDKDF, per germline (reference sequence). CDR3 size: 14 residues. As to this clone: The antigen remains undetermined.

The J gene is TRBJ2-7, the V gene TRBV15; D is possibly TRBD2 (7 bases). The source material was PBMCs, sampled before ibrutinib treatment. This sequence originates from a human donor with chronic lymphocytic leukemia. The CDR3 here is CATSRVRGPYEQYF. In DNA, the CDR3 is TGTGCCACCAGCAGAGTGCGGGGGCCCTACGAGCAGTACTTC.